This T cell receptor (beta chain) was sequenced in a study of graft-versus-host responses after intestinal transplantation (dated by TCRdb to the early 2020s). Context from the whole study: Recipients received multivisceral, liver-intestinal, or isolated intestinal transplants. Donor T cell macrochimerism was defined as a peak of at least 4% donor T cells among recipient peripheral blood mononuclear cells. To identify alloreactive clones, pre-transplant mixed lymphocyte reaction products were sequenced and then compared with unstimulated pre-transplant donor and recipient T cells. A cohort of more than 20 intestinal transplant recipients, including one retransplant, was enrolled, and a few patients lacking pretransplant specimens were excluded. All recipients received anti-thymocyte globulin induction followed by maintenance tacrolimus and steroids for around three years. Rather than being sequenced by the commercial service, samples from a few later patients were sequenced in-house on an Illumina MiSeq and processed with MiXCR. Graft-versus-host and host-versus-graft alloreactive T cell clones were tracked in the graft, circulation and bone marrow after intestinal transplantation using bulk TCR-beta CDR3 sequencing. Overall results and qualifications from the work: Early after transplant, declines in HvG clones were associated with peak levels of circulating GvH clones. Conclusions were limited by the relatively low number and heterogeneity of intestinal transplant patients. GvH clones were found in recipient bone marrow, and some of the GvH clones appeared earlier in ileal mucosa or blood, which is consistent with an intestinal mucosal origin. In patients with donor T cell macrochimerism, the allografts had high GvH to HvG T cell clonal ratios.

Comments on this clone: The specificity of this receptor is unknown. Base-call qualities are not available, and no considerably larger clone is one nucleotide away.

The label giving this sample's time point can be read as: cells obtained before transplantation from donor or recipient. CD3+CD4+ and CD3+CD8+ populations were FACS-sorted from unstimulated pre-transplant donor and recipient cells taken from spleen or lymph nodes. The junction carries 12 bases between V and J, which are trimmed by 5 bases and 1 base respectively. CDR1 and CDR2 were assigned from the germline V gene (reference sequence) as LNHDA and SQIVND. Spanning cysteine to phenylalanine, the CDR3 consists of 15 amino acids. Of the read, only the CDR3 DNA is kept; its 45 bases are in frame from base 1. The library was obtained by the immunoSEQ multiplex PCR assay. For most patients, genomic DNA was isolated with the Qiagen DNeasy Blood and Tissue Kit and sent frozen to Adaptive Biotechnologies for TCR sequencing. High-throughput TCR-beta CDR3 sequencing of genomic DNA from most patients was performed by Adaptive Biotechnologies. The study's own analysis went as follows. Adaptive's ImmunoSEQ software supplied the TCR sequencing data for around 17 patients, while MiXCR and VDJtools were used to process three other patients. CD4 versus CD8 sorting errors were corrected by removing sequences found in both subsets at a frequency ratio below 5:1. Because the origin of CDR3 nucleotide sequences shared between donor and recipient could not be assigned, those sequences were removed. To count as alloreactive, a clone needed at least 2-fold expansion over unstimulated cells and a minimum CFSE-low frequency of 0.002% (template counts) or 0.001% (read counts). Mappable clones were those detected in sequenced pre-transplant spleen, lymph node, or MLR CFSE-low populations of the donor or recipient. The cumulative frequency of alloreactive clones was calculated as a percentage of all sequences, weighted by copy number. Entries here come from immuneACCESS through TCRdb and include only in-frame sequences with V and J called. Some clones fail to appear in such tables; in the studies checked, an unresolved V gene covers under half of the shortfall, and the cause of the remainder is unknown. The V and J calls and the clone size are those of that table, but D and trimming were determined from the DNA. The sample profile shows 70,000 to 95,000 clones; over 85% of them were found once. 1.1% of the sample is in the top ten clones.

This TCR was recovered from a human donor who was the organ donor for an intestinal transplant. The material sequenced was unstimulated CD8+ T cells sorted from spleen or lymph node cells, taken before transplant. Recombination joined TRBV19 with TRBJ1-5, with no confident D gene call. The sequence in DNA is TGTGCCAGTAGTCCCGAGGTCGGGAGCAATCAGCCCCAGCATTTT. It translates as CASSPEVGSNQPQHF.